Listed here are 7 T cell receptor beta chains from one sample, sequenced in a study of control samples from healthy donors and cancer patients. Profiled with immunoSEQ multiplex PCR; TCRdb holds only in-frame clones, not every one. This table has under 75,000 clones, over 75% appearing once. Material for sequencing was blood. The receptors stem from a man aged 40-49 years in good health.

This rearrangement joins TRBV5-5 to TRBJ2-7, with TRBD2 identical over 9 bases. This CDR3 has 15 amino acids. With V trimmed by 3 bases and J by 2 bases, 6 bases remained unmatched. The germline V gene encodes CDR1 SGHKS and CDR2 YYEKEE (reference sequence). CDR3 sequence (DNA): TGTGCCAGCAGCTCGACTAGCGGCATAACCTACGAGCAGTACTTC. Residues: CASSSTSGITYEQYF.

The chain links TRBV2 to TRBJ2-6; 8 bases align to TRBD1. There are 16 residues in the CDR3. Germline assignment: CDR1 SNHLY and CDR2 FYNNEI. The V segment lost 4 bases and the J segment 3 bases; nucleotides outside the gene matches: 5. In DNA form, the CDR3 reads TGTGCCAGCAGTGTGCAGGGGGCGTATGGGGCCAACGTCCTGACTTTC. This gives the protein CASSVQGAYGANVLTF.

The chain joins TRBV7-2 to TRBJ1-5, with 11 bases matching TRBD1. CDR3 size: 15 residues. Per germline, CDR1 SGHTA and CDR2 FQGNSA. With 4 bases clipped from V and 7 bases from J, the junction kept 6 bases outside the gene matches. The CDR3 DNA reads TGTGCCAGCAGCTCCACCGGGACAGGGGGACAGCCCCAGCATTTT. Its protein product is CASSSTGTGGQPQHF.

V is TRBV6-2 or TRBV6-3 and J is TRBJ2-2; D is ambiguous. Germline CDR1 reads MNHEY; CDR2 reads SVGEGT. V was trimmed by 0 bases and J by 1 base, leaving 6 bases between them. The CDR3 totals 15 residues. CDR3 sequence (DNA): TGTGCCAGCAGTTACTCTGCCAGGAACACCGGGGAGCTGTTTTTT. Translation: CASSYSARNTGELFF.

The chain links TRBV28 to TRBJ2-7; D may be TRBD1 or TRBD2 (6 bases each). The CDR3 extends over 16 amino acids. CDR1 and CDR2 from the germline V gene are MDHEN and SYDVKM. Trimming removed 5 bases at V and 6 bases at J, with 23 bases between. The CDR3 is CASSTRGEVRGGEQYF. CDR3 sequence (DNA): TGTGCCAGCAGTACAAGGGGGGAGGTCAGGGGAGGCGAGCAGTACTTC.

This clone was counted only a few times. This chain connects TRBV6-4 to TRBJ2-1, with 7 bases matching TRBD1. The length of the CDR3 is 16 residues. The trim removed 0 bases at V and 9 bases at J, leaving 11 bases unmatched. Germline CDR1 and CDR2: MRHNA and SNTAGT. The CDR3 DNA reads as TGTGCCAGCAGTGACTCTGTGCAGGGGGAGTCGAGTGAGCAGTTCTTC. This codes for CASSDSVQGESSEQFF.

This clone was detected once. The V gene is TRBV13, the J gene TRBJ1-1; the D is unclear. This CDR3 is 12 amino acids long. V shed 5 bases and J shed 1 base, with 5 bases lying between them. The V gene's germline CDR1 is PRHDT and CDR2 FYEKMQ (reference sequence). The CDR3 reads CASSDSNTEAFF. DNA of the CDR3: TGTGCCAGCAGCGACTCGAACACTGAAGCTTTCTTT.